This TCR beta chain emerged from a study of radiation and T cells in renal cell carcinoma. Whole-study results and caveats: In blood, top tumor clones expanded by 2 weeks, shrinking by 4. Baseline intratumoral clonotype presence is unknown without pretreatment biopsies.

Points on this clone: The antigen remains unidentified.

The table came from immunoSEQ multiplex PCR; TCRdb's copy has only in-frame clones and leaves some out. In the table there are 130,000 or so clones, over 75% of which are singletons. Trimming pared 7 bases from V and 6 bases from J, leaving 19 bases between. The CDR3 consists of 15 residues. Germline CDR1 is SNHLY and CDR2 is FYNNEI. Time point indicated: baseline pretreatment blood. The treatment: 15 Gy SBRT to primary tumor, nephrectomy 4 weeks later. After SBRT, blood was collected at 2 and 4 weeks, plus baseline. This chain joins TRBV2 and TRBJ2-1; D is unclear. Sequenced here: blood, sampled from a patient whose treatment included radiotherapy and nephrectomy. This receptor was identified in a woman between 50 and 59 years old with renal cell carcinoma. CDR3 loop: CASITGSVGSNEQFF. The DNA of the CDR3 is TGTGCCAGCATCACCGGATCAGTAGGGTCCAATGAGCAGTTCTTC.